This T cell receptor (beta chain) was observed in a study of cytomegalovirus exposure and HLA in healthy donors. Study as a whole: Caucasian-associated ancestry cluster membership applied to around 76% of under 450 genotyped donors.

A multiplex PCR was run with 60 Vbeta primers and 13 Jbeta primers. TCRdb's table, derived via immunoSEQ multiplex PCR, lists solely in-frame clones and lacks some. The data contain 130,000 to 150,000 clones, roughly 80% of them singletons. Regarding this clone: The target antigen is unknown.

The CDR3 sequence is 15 residues long. V gave up 4 bases and J gave up 4 bases, with 13 bases separating them. Germline-derived CDR1 and CDR2 are SNHLY and FYNNEI. Study-wide findings and caveats: Among TCR sequences, most were rare, though some public TCRs appeared in many donors. Immune exposure data for these donors was limited to CMV serostatus. HLA-A and HLA-B allele assignments for most subjects were reportedly predicted accurately using TCR beta sequences.

The V and J genes are TRBV2 and TRBJ2-2; tentatively, D is TRBD1 (7 bases). The sequence was collected from a woman between 35 and 50 years old in good health and CMV-seropositive. Sequences were obtained from PBMCs. CDR3 residues: CASSALQGGTGELFF. The CDR3 DNA reads TGTGCCAGCAGTGCTCTTCAGGGGGGCACCGGGGAGCTGTTTTTT.